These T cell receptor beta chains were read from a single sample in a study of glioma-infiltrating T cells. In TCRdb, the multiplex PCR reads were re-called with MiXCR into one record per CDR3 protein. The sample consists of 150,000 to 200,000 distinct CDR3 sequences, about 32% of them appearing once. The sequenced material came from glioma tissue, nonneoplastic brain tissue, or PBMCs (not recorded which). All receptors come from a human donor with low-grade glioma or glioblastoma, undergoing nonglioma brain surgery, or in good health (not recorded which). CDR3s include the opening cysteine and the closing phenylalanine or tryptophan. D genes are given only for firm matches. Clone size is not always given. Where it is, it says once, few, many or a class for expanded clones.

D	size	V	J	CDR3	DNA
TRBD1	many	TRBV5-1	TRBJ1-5	CASPARGAQPQHF	TGCGCCAGCCCGGCCAGGGGGGCACAGCCCCAGCATTTT
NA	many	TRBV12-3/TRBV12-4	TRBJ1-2	CASSSSLGLWAYGYTF	TGTGCCAGCAGCTCTTCCCTAGGGTTGTGGGCCTATGGCTACACCTTC
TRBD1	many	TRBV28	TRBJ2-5	CASSSDREETQYF	TGTGCCAGCAGTTCGGACAGGGAAGAGACCCAGTACTTC
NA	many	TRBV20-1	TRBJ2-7	CSAQQGDYEQYF	TGCAGTGCTCAACAGGGTGACTACGAGCAGTACTTC
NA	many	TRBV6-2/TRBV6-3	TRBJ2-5	CASSLLLKGHQTGETQYF	TGTGCCAGCAGTTTACTCCTCAAGGGACACCAAACAGGAGAGACCCAGTACTTC
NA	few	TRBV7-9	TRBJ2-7	CASSPRTGPSRSYEQYF	TGTGCCAGCAGCCCGCGGACCGGGCCAAGTCGCTCCTACGAGCAGTACTTC
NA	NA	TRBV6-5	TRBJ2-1	CASQELDEQFF	TGTGCCAGCCAGGAACTAGATGAGCAGTTCTTC
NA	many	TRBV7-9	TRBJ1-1	CASSLKGLNTEAFF	TGTGCCAGCAGCTTAAAGGGTTTGAACACTGAAGCTTTCTTT
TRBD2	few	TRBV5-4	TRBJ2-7	CASSARRGTSDNEQYF	TGTGCCAGCAGCGCGAGGCGGGGGACGTCTGACAACGAGCAGTACTTC
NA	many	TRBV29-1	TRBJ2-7	CSVRQDGEQYF	TGCAGCGTTAGGCAGGACGGCGAGCAGTACTTC
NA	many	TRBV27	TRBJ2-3	CASSLPGTTDTQYF	TGTGCCAGCAGCTTACCAGGTACCACAGATACGCAGTATTTT
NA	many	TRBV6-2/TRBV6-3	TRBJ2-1	CASSPLSGRGFF	TGTGCCAGCAGTCCCCTTAGCGGAAGAGGGTTCTTC